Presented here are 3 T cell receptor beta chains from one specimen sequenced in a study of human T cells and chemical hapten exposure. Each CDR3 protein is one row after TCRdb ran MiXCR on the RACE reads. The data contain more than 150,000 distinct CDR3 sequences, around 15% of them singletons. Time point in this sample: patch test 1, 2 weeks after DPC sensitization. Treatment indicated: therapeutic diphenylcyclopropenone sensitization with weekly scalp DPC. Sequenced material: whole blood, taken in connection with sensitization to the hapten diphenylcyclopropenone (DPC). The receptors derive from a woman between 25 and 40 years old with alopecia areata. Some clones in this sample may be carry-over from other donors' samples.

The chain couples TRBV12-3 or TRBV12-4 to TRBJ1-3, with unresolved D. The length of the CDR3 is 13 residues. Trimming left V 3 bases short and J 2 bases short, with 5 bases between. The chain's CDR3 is CASSLKTGNTIYF. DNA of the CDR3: TGTGCCAGCAGTTTGAAGACTGGAAACACCATATATTTT.

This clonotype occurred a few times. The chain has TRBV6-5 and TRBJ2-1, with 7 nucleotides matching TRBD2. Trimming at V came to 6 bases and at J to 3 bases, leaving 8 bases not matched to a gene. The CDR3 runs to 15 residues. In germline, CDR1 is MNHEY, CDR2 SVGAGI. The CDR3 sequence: CASRQDGGIYNEQFF. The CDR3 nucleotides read TGTGCCAGCAGGCAGGACGGGGGGATCTACAATGAGCAGTTCTTC.

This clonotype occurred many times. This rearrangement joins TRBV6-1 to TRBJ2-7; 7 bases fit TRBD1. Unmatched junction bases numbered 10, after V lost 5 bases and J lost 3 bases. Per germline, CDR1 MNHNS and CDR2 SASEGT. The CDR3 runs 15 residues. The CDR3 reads CASSSTGTERYEQYF. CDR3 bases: TGTGCCAGCAGTTCGACCGGGACAGAACGCTACGAGCAGTACTTC.